The rows below give T cell receptor beta chains drawn from one sample of a study of cytomegalovirus exposure and HLA in healthy donors. The data were produced by immunoSEQ multiplex PCR, yet TCRdb's version contains in-frame clones alone and is incomplete. This repertoire shows approximately 88,000 clones, approximately 96% found once; its top ten account for approximately 1.2%. The sequenced sample consisted of PBMCs. The receptor source for this set is a young woman in good health and CMV-seronegative. Both conserved end residues are part of each CDR3. Each record gives: clone size, V gene, D gene, J gene, CDR3 DNA, CDR3 protein. A D gene is named only where the DNA matches it firmly. Clone size is not always given. Where it is, it says once, few, many or a class for expanded clones.

.	TRBV5-4	TRBD1	TRBJ2-3	TGTGCCAGCAGCTCTACCACAGGGGGAGATACGCAGTATTTT	CASSSTTGGDTQYF
once	TRBV19	.	TRBJ1-2	TGTGCCAGTAGTACCCTCGACAGGCCTGCGGCTGGCTACACCTTC	CASSTLDRPAAGYTF
.	TRBV6-5	.	TRBJ2-3	TGTGCCGCAACTGGGGGGAGAGACAGAGGGGCGCAGTATTTT	CAATGGRDRGAQYF
.	TRBV20-1	.	TRBJ2-3	TGCGGAGTTACCGATCCAGATACGCAGTATTTT	CGVTDPDTQYF
.	TRBV6-1	.	TRBJ2-3	TGTGCCAGCAGTTTGGACAGTTACACAGATACGCAGTATTTT	CASSLDSYTDTQYF
.	TRBV6-6	.	TRBJ1-4	TGTGCCAGCAGAAACCCGGGAGTTAATGAAAAACTGTTTTTT	CASRNPGVNEKLFF
.	TRBV15	.	TRBJ1-1	TGTGCCACCAGCGGCAATAGGGGAGGCACTGAAGCTTTCTTT	CATSGNRGGTEAFF
.	TRBV6-5	.	TRBJ2-7	TGTGCCAGCAGTTACTCAACGGGGACAATTACCTACGAGCAGTACTTC	CASSYSTGTITYEQYF
.	TRBV11-2	TRBD1	TRBJ2-1	TGTGCCAGCAGCACAGGGGCCTCCTACAATGAGCAGTTCTTC	CASSTGASYNEQFF
.	TRBV4-1	.	TRBJ1-2	TGCGCCAGCAGCCAAGATCTCGCGGGCCCCTATGGCTACACCTTC	CASSQDLAGPYGYTF
.	TRBV5-1	TRBD2	TRBJ2-1	TGCGCCAGCAGCTGGATCACTAGCGGGGCGAACAATGAGCAGTTCTTC	CASSWITSGANNEQFF
.	TRBV5-4	TRBD2	TRBJ2-7	TGTGCCAGCAGCTCTGCGGGAGGGTCCTACGAGCAGTACTTC	CASSSAGGSYEQYF
.	TRBV21-1	.	TRBJ2-3	TGTGCCAGCAATGCCGGGATGGAAGATACGCAGTATTTT	CASNAGMEDTQYF
.	TRBV6-1	TRBD1	TRBJ1-2	TGTGCCAGCAGTGAATTCTTTGCGACAGGGAGTGTCTATGGCTACACCTTC	CASSEFFATGSVYGYTF
once	TRBV5-6	TRBD2	TRBJ2-5	TGTGCCAGCAGCTCCTGGGGTAGCGGGGTACAAGAGACCCAGTACTTC	CASSSWGSGVQETQYF
.	TRBV30	.	TRBJ1-4	TGTGCCTGGAGTGCAGGGGCAGTAAGTCCATCCCCCATAACTAATGAAAAACTGTTTTTT	CAWSAGAVSPSPITNEKLFF
.	TRBV7-9	.	TRBJ1-3	TGTGCCAGCAGCTTACAGGGAACTGGAAACACCATATATTTT	CASSLQGTGNTIYF
.	TRBV5-1	.	TRBJ1-1	TGCGCCAGCAGGGGGGGGGCTGAAGCTTTCTTT	CASRGGAEAFF
.	TRBV13	TRBD2	TRBJ2-1	TGTGCCAGCAGCTTAGGGCTAGCGGGAGGGGATAGGGTATACAATGAGCAGTTCTTC	CASSLGLAGGDRVYNEQFF
.	TRBV18	.	TRBJ2-2	TGTGCCAGCTCACCACGGATTGAAGGGACTGGCGGGGAGCTGTTTTTT	CASSPRIEGTGGELFF
.	TRBV9	.	TRBJ2-3	TGTGCCAGCACTGCCTCCCCCAAACTACTCACACATACGCAGTATTTT	CASTASPKLLTHTQYF
.	TRBV27	.	TRBJ2-3	TGTGCCAGCCATGTGACCGGGACACCAGGGAGCACAGATACGCAGTATTTT	CASHVTGTPGSTDTQYF
many	TRBV14	TRBD1	TRBJ2-6	TGTGCCAGCAGCCAAGGAGGGAGAGGGGGCTTTGGGGCCAACGTCCTGACTTTC	CASSQGGRGGFGANVLTF
.	TRBV5-1	TRBD2	TRBJ2-3	TGCGCCAGCAGCTACAAAGCGGGATCCTACACAGATACGCAGTATTTT	CASSYKAGSYTDTQYF
.	TRBV5-1	TRBD1	TRBJ1-3	TGCGCCAGCAGCCCGGACAGGCCTGCCTCTGGAAACACCATATATTTT	CASSPDRPASGNTIYF
once	TRBV10-1	.	TRBJ2-2	TGCGCCAGCAACGGGGGTCCCAACACCCCGTCCACCGGGGAGCTGTTTTTT	CASNGGPNTPSTGELFF
.	TRBV9	.	TRBJ2-7	TGTGCCAGCAGCCCCCGCCCGGGCGAGCAGTACTTC	CASSPRPGEQYF
.	TRBV28	.	TRBJ2-7	TGTGCCAGCAACCCCCTTGGGCCCCGGCTCGAGCAGTACTTC	CASNPLGPRLEQYF
.	TRBV23-1	TRBD1	TRBJ1-5	TGCGCCAGCAACCAACCGGGACAGGGACCTTATAGCAATCAGCCCCAGCATTTT	CASNQPGQGPYSNQPQHF
.	TRBV18	.	TRBJ1-3	TGTGCCAGCTCCCCTACCCTAGACAGCATGCGCGGAAACACCATATATTTT	CASSPTLDSMRGNTIYF
once	TRBV5-1	TRBD2	TRBJ2-7	TGCGCCAGCAGCTTGGCCCTAGCTAGCGGAAGCTCCTACGAGCAGTACTTC	CASSLALASGSSYEQYF
.	TRBV20-1	.	TRBJ2-3	TGCACTGAGGGTGTAGATACGCAGTATTTT	CTEGVDTQYF
.	TRBV6-1	TRBD1	TRBJ2-1	TGTGCCAGCAGTGAAGAGGCCCCAGGGGGCGATAACGGGGAGCAGTTCTTC	CASSEEAPGGDNGEQFF
once	TRBV25-1	.	TRBJ2-2	TGTGCCAGCAGTGGGCAATGGCGGAAGAACACCGGGGAGCTGTTTTTT	CASSGQWRKNTGELFF
.	TRBV7-8	.	TRBJ2-2	TGTGCCAGCAGCCCCAGGGCCCAATACAACACCGGGGAGCTGTTTTTT	CASSPRAQYNTGELFF
once	TRBV6-4	.	TRBJ1-2	TGTGCCAGCAGTGACTCGAGTGGGGAGAGCTATGGCTACACCTTC	CASSDSSGESYGYTF
.	TRBV6-6	.	TRBJ2-1	TGTGCCACGGGAACTAGCCCTGAGCAGTTCTTC	CATGTSPEQFF
.	TRBV9	TRBD2	TRBJ2-7	TGTGCCAGCAGCGTGGGACTAGCGGACGGCTCCTACGAGCAGTACTTC	CASSVGLADGSYEQYF
.	TRBV6-5	TRBD1	TRBJ2-7	TGTGCCAGCAGTTACTACACGGGACAGGGATCCTACGAGCAGTACTTC	CASSYYTGQGSYEQYF
.	TRBV5-4	TRBD1	TRBJ1-5	TGTGCCAGCAGCTCCGGACAGGTTGACGGGCCCCAGCATTTT	CASSSGQVDGPQHF
.	TRBV7-9	.	TRBJ1-6	TGTGCCAGCATTAGGGGGGGTGGAGATTCACCCCTCCACTTT	CASIRGGGDSPLHF
.	TRBV15	.	TRBJ2-3	TGTGCCACCAGCAGAGTGGGCGGGTCGCACACAGATACGCAGTATTTT	CATSRVGGSHTDTQYF
.	TRBV6-7	.	TRBJ2-5	TGTGCCAGCAGTTCATCAGACCGGGAGGCAGGGGATCGGACCCAGTACTTC	CASSSSDREAGDRTQYF
.	TRBV5-1	.	TRBJ1-1	TGCGCCAGCAGCCGGCCGGGTGCGAACACTGAAGCTTTCTTT	CASSRPGANTEAFF
.	TRBV14	.	TRBJ2-4	TGTGCCAGCAGCCAAGGGCTAACTAGTGTGTTGAACATTCAGTACTTC	CASSQGLTSVLNIQYF
.	TRBV18	TRBD1	TRBJ1-4	TGTGCCAGCTCACAAGAGAGAAACTCGTGCCCTTGCGCCCCCTCTACAGGGGGCGAAAAACTGTTTTTT	CASSQERNSCPCAPSTGGEKLFF
.	TRBV7-8	TRBD1	TRBJ2-7	TGTGCCAGCAGCTTACCGGGACAGGGGGCGAGTGACTACGAGCAGTACTTC	CASSLPGQGASDYEQYF
.	TRBV2	.	TRBJ2-2	TGTGCCAGCAAAACAGGGGAGGAACACACCGGGGAGCTGTTTTTT	CASKTGEEHTGELFF
.	TRBV27	.	TRBJ1-2	TGTGCCAGCAGTTTATCCGGTCTCTATGGCTACACCTTC	CASSLSGLYGYTF